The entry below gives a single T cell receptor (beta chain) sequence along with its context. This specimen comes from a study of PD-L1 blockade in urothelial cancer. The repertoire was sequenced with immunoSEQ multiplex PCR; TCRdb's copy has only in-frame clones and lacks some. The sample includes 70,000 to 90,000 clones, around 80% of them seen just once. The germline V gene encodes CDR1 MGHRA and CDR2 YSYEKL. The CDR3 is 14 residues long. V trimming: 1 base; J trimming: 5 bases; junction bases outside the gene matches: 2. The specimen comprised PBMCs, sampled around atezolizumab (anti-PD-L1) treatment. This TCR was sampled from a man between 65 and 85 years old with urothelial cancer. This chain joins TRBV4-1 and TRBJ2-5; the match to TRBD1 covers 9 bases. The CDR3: CASSQGGQGETQYF. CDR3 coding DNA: TGCGCCAGCAGCCAAGGGGGACAGGGCGAGACCCAGTACTTC.